This T cell receptor beta chain emerged from a study of blood T cell repertoires in COVID-19. Looking at the study overall: From T cells, B-cell-depleted T cells, or PBMCs came the material, which was cDNA or gDNA.

V was clipped by 5 bases and J by 5 bases; unmatched bases: 6. The germline V gene has CDR1 KGHSH and CDR2 LQKENI. The CDR3 spans 14 residues. The method was immunoSEQ multiplex PCR; TCRdb's version includes in-frame clones alone and lacks a portion of them. The sample gives about 260,000 clones, about 83% of which show up once; about 1.5% is in the top ten. The V call is TRBV18, the J call TRBJ2-7; TRBD1 matches at 10 bases. What was sequenced was peripheral blood. The source is a woman aged 40 to 49 who had recovered from COVID-19. The CDR3 DNA reads as TGTGCCAGCTCAAAGGGACAGGGGACGGACGAGCAGTACTTC. Protein: CASSKGQGTDEQYF.